The 14 T cell receptor beta chains presented below share a single source sample, sequenced in a study of shared clonotypes between healthy human individuals. The table came from immunoSEQ multiplex PCR; TCRdb's copy has only in-frame clones and leaves some out. The table lists hundreds of thousands of clones, about 74% of them singletons, with 1.5% to 2% in the top ten. Sequencing was carried out using memory CD4+ T cells sorted from blood. The sample's subset: CD45RA-negative fraction. The receptors derive from a woman younger than 45 in good health.

This clone occurred a few times. V and J are TRBV6-1 and TRBJ1-1, with no clear D. CDR1 is MNHNS, CDR2 SASEGT, per germline. Trimming removed 6 bases at V and 1 base at J, with 12 bases between. The CDR3 extends over 14 amino acids. The CDR3 DNA reads TGTGCCAGCAGCCCCTTCGCGGGGAACACTGAAGCTTTCTTT. Translated, it gives CASSPFAGNTEAFF.

Comment on this clone: Other nucleotide sequences in the sample specify the same CDR3. This chain links TRBV27 with TRBJ1-5; D unclear. CDR3 length equals 12 residues. V was shortened by 8 bases and J by 1 base, with 6 bases between the two germline ends. Germline CDR1 reads MNHEY; CDR2 reads SMNVEV (reference sequence). The CDR3 spells CASGTSNQPQHF. CDR3 nucleotides: TGTGCCAGCGGAACAAGCAATCAGCCCCAGCATTTT.

This chain connects TRBV28 to TRBJ1-4, with a weak D call TRBD1 (6 bases). Trimming left V 6 bases short and J 8 bases short, with 16 bases between. The CDR3 is made up of 14 amino acids. Germline CDR1 is MDHEN and CDR2 is SYDVKM. CDR3 sequence (DNA): TGTGCCAGCAGCGACGGGGGCAGGGACGAAAAACTGTTTTTT. This encodes CASSDGGRDEKLFF.

The chain employs TRBV28 and TRBJ2-3; D perhaps matches TRBD1 (6 bases). The CDR3 is 14 residues long. Germline-derived CDR1 and CDR2 are MDHEN and SYDVKM. V was clipped by 2 bases and J by 5 bases, with 11 bases between them. The CDR3, as DNA: TGTGCCAGCAGTTTAGAGGACAGAGAAGATACGCAGTATTTT. Amino acids: CASSLEDREDTQYF.

This sequence joins TRBV7-9 and TRBJ2-3; TRBD1 agrees at 9 bases. J was trimmed by 0 bases and V by 5 bases; bases with no gene match: 9. Germline CDR1 SEHNR, CDR2 FQNEAQ (reference sequence). CDR3 length: 17 amino acids. CDR3 amino acids: CASSHIGTGPSTDTQYF. Written as DNA, the CDR3 is TGTGCCAGCAGCCATATTGGGACAGGGCCAAGCACAGATACGCAGTATTTT.

This chain connects TRBV7-9 to TRBJ1-3; D is undetermined. CDR1 is SEHNR and CDR2 is FQNEAQ in the germline V gene (reference sequence). Between the trimmed V and J ends, which lost 6 bases and 3 bases, there was a span of 12 bases. There are 14 residues in the CDR3. CDR3 residues: CASRPPGYGNTIYF. The CDR3 region has the DNA TGTGCCAGCAGACCTCCGGGGTATGGAAACACCATATATTTT.

This clone was found once. This chain connects TRBV27 to TRBJ2-3, with TRBD1 as a possible D gene (7 bases). Trimming stripped 7 bases from V and 5 bases from J, with 28 bases between. This CDR3 comprises 18 residues. Looked up from germline, CDR1 is MNHEY and CDR2 is SMNVEV (reference sequence). CDR3 in amino acids: CASITSLGGTALGDTQYF. As DNA, the CDR3 is TGTGCCAGCATCACATCCCTAGGGGGGACAGCTCTTGGAGATACGCAGTATTTT.

The sample holds a few counts of this clone. The gene calls are TRBV5-1 and TRBJ2-1; 9 positions agree with TRBD2. CDR3 length: 18 amino acids. Trimming at V came to 0 bases and at J to 0 bases, leaving 7 bases not matched to a gene. Per the germline V gene, CDR1 is SGHRS and CDR2 is YFSETQ. CDR3 protein: CASSLAASGISSYNEQFF. The CDR3 region has the DNA TGCGCCAGCAGCTTGGCCGCTAGCGGGATCTCCTCCTACAATGAGCAGTTCTTC.

This clone appeared once. This chain joins TRBV28 and TRBJ2-1; no reliable D call. The germline V gene encodes CDR1 MDHEN and CDR2 SYDVKM. Trimming stripped 8 bases from V and 5 bases from J, with 4 bases between. The CDR3 sequence is 10 residues long. The CDR3, as DNA: TGTGCCAGCTGGAACAATGAGCAGTTCTTC. Amino acid sequence: CASWNNEQFF.

The rearrangement links TRBV14 to TRBJ2-2; 10 nucleotides align to TRBD2. V lost 4 bases to trimming and J lost 7 bases; unmatched junction nucleotides: 9. The CDR3 runs 16 residues. Germline V gene lookup returns CDR1 SGHDN and CDR2 FVKESK. The CDR3 loop is CASSRAPSGSVGELFF. In DNA form, the CDR3 reads TGTGCCAGCAGCCGAGCCCCTAGCGGGAGTGTCGGGGAGCTGTTTTTT. The complete variable domain, with remaining parts taken from reference TRBV14 and TRBJ2-2, reads EAGVTQFPSHSVIEKGQTVTLRCDPISGHDNLYWYRRVMGKEIKFLLHFVKESKQDESGMPNNRFLAERTGGTYSTLKVQPAELEDSGVYFCASSRAPSGSVGELFFGEGSRLTVL.

The chain recombines TRBV6-1 with TRBJ2-5; 8 bases line up with TRBD1. V was clipped by 1 base and J by 5 bases; unmatched bases: 9. CDR3 length: 16 amino acids. Looked up from germline, CDR1 is MNHNS and CDR2 is SASEGT. CDR3 sequence: CASSEVRTGGLETQYF. The CDR3 DNA reads as TGTGCCAGCAGTGAAGTCCGAACAGGGGGTTTGGAGACCCAGTACTTC.

The chain links TRBV5-1 to TRBJ1-4, with D perhaps matching TRBD1 (5 bases). Per germline, CDR1 SGHRS and CDR2 YFSETQ. The CDR3 contains 16 residues. V lost 4 bases and J 0 bases, leaving 13 bases between the germline ends. The CDR3 DNA is TGCGCCAGCAGCCGTACCGGACATTCAACTAATGAAAAACTGTTTTTT. It encodes CASSRTGHSTNEKLFF. The variable domain in full, completed from reference TRBV5-1 and TRBJ1-4, reads KAGVTQTPRYLIKTRGQQVTLSCSPISGHRSVSWYQQTPGQGLQFLFEYFSETQRNKGNFPGRFSGRQFSNSRSEMNVSTLELGDSALYLCASSRTGHSTNEKLFFGSGTQLSVL.

A remark on this clone: This CDR3 is also generated by other DNA sequences in the sample. The chain is built from TRBV18 and TRBJ1-3, with TRBD1 as a possible D gene (5 bases). There are 15 residues in the CDR3. The V and J ends lost 1 base and 0 bases respectively, with 7 bases between them. Germline V gene sequence: CDR1 KGHSH, CDR2 LQKENI. DNA of the CDR3: TGTGCCAGCTCACCACGGGACCTCTCTGGAAACACCATATATTTT. Translation: CASSPRDLSGNTIYF.

On this clone itself: A much larger clonotype is one base distant, so this may be a read error. The same CDR3 is also encoded by other DNA sequences in this sample. J is TRBJ2-7 and V is TRBV11-2; 7 nucleotides align to TRBD2. The CDR3 length is 14 residues. With V trimmed by 5 bases and J by 0 bases, 4 bases remained unmatched. Germline CDR1 SGHAT, CDR2 FQNNGV. For the CDR3, the DNA is TGTGCCAGCAGCGCGCAGCGGGACTCCTACGAGCAGTACTTC. Translation: CASSAQRDSYEQYF.